This TCR beta chain was retrieved from a study of blood T cell repertoires in COVID-19. Germline V CDR1 and CDR2: SGHAT, FQNNGV. The CDR3 runs 15 residues. With 1 base clipped from V and 4 bases from J, the junction kept 2 bases outside the gene matches. In the study's own analysis: Amplification of reference gene primers provided the estimated nucleated cell counts. Some clones are missing from TCRdb's copy, which holds only in-frame ones; the method was immunoSEQ multiplex PCR. Clonal size and the V and J genes are those of that table, whereas D and trimming came from the DNA. The sample includes fewer than 500,000 clones, 86% of them seen just once.

The material sequenced was peripheral blood. J is TRBJ2-7 and V is TRBV11-2; 12 bases are shared with TRBD2. The receptor was isolated from a woman aged 25 to 39 with active or convalescent COVID-19. The CDR3 region is CASSLGGLAGYEQYF. The CDR3, as DNA: TGTGCCAGCAGCTTAGGCGGACTAGCGGGATACGAGCAGTACTTC.